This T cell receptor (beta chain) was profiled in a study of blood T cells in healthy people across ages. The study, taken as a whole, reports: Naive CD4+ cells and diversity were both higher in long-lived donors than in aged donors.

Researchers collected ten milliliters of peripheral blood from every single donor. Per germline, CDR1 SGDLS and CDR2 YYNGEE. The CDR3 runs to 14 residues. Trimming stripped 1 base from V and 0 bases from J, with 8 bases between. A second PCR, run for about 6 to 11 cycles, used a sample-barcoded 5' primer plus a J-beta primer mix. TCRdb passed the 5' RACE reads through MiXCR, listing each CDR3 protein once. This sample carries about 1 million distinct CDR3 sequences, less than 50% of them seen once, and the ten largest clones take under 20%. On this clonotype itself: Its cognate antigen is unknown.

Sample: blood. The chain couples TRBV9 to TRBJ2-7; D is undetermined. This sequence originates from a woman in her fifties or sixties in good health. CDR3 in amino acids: CASSVSSSSYEQYF. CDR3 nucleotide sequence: TGTGCCAGCAGCGTATCGTCGTCCTCCTACGAGCAGTACTTC. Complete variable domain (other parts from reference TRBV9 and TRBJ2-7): DSGVTQTPKHLITATGQRVTLRCSPRSGDLSVYWYQQSLDQGLQFLIQYYNGEERAKGNILERFSAQQFPDLHSELNLSSLELGDSALYFCASSVSSSSYEQYFGPGTRLTVT.